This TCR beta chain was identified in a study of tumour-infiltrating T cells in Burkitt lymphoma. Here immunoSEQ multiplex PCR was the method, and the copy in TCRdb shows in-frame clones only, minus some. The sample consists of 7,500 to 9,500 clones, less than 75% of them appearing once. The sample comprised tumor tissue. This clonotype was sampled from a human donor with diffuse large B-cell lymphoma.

Written as DNA, the CDR3 is TGCGCCAGCAGCTCGGTCAGTGAGCAGTTCTTC. Translating it yields CASSSVSEQFF. The rearrangement uses TRBV5-1 and TRBJ2-1; D gene ambiguous. Per the germline V gene, CDR1 is SGHRS and CDR2 is YFSETQ. The CDR3 consists of 11 residues. Trimming stripped 3 bases from V and 9 bases from J, with 7 bases between. The full variable domain, its missing parts supplied by reference TRBV5-1 and TRBJ2-1, is KAGVTQTPRYLIKTRGQQVTLSCSPISGHRSVSWYQQTPGQGLQFLFEYFSETQRNKGNFPGRFSGRQFSNSRSEMNVSTLELGDSALYLCASSSVSEQFFGPGTRLTVL.